These T cell receptor beta chains were read from a single sample in a study of T-cell reconstitution after alpha-beta-depleted transplantation in children. TCRdb passed the PCR reads through MiXCR, listing each CDR3 protein once. The sample shows 400,000 to 550,000 distinct CDR3 sequences, 8% to 11% of them seen only once. The specimen comprised PBMCs, sampled before TCRalphabeta/CD19-depleted stem cell transplant. These receptors were taken from a child aged 2-15 years with inherited bone marrow failure, due to receive a stem cell transplant. The CDR3 runs from the conserved cysteine through the conserved F or W. A D gene is named only where the DNA matches it firmly. Clone size is not always given. Where it is, it says once, few, many or a class for expanded clones.

DNA	CDR3	J	size	D	V
TGCAGTGCTAGAGATTCCGGGACTAGCTACGACGAGCAGTACTTC	CSARDSGTSYDEQYF	TRBJ2-7	.	TRBD2	TRBV20-1
TGCAGTGCTGGACAGAACTATGGCTACACCTTC	CSAGQNYGYTF	TRBJ1-2	many	.	TRBV20-1
TGTGCCAGCAGTAGTCCGGGACAGACCTACAATGAGCAGTTCTTC	CASSSPGQTYNEQFF	TRBJ2-1	few	TRBD1	TRBV12-3/TRBV12-4
TGTGCCACCAGCGGATACAGGGGGGGCTCCTACAATGAGCAGTTCTTC	CATSGYRGGSYNEQFF	TRBJ2-1	many	.	TRBV15
TGTGCCAGCAGCTTAGGGGCTTGGGAACAAGGAAACGAAAAACTGTTTTTT	CASSLGAWEQGNEKLFF	TRBJ1-4	many	.	TRBV7-2
TGTGCCAGTACCGACGGGACCGCGGCTGGCTACACCTTC	CASTDGTAAGYTF	TRBJ1-2	.	.	TRBV19
TGTGCCAGCAGCTTATTTGGATCCGGGGAGCTGTTTTTT	CASSLFGSGELFF	TRBJ2-2	many	.	TRBV7-9
TGTGCCAGCAGTTACTCGGGCCCCGGGGACCTGTTTTTT	CASSYSGPGDLFF	TRBJ2-2	.	.	TRBV6-2/TRBV6-3
TGTGCCAGCAGGCCTCCGGGAGCGGCAATATTCGAGCAGTACTTC	CASRPPGAAIFEQYF	TRBJ2-7	many	.	TRBV6-1
TGTGCCAGCAGCCCAGCGTCCTACGAGCAGTACTTC	CASSPASYEQYF	TRBJ2-7	many	.	TRBV12-3/TRBV12-4
TGCGCCAGCAGCTTCAGTCCGGGCAATCAGCCCCAGCATTTT	CASSFSPGNQPQHF	TRBJ1-5	many	.	TRBV5-1
TGTGCCAGCAGCTTGGCCGCCCTTCGGCAAGGTGGAGATACGCAGTATTTT	CASSLAALRQGGDTQYF	TRBJ2-3	.	.	TRBV5-4
TGCAGTGCGCCGGACAGTCCCTTCTTCCACAATGAGCAGTTCTTC	CSAPDSPFFHNEQFF	TRBJ2-1	many	.	TRBV20-1
TGTGCCAGCAGGGCCGACAGGAACTATGGCTACACCTTC	CASRADRNYGYTF	TRBJ1-2	many	.	TRBV5-6
TGTGCCAGCTCTGAAGGGGGAGGCAGCTATGGCTACACCTTC	CASSEGGGSYGYTF	TRBJ1-2	few	.	TRBV18
TGTGCCAGCAGTTCTCTAAGCGACGAGCAGTACTTC	CASSSLSDEQYF	TRBJ2-7	many	.	TRBV12-3/TRBV12-4
TGTGCCAGCGGAACTGGGACAGACAATCAGCCCCAGCATTTT	CASGTGTDNQPQHF	TRBJ1-5	.	TRBD1	TRBV27